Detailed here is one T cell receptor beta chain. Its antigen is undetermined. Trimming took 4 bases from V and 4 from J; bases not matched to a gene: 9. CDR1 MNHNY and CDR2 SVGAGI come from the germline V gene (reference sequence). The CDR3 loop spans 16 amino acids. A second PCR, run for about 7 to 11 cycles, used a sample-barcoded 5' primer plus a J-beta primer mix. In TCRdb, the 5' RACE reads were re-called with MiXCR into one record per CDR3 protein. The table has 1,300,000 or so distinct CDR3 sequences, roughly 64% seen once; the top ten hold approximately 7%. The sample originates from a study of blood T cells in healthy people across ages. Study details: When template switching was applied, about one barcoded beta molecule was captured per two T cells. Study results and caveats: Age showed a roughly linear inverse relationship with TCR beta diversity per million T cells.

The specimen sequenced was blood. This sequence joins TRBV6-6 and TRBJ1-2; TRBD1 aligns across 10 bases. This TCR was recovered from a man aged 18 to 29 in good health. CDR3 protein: CASSSSDRGRGYGYTF. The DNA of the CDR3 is TGTGCCAGCAGTTCCAGCGACAGGGGGCGCGGCTATGGCTACACCTTC.